This T cell receptor beta chain was recovered during a study of lymphopenia after photon versus proton radiotherapy (dated by TCRdb to between 2018 and 2020). Regarding the study in general: In patients with gastrointestinal tumors who developed high-grade lymphopenia, the study compared the immunological effects of photon radiation therapy with those of proton radiation therapy. The cohort comprised approximately 21 patients with gastrointestinal tumors who received either photon or proton therapy and then developed lymphopenia. The goal of the study was to characterize the differences between the two radiation modalities in how they affect the immune system. The study at large found these results: After the lymphocyte count nadir, repertoires from photon-treated patients showed oligoclonal expansion, particularly of CD8+ Temra cells, and this expansion drove the decline in diversity. Proton-treated patients stayed relatively stable during treatment, while photon-treated patients lost naive T cells and TCR diversity and gained effector/memory populations. The authors looked at the survival association only in patients who died, and they framed better survival with proton therapy as a possibility rather than a demonstrated result. Across the cohort, a larger post-nadir drop in TCR diversity was inversely correlated with overall survival time among patients who died.

Library construction relied on the immunoSEQ multiplex PCR assay. Deep sequencing of rearranged TCR beta loci, alongside multiparametric flow cytometry, was used to profile T cell repertoires. TCRdb carries this immuneACCESS record with in-frame sequences only. Its versions omit some clonotypes, under half of them owing to an unresolved V gene in the studies checked, with the rest unexplained. This sample gives about 70,000 clones in total; over 80% of them show up just once. Jointly, the top ten make up roughly 10% of the sample. Inclusive of the bounding cysteine and phenylalanine, the CDR3 is 15 residues long. Just CDR3 DNA is preserved here, 45 bases in frame from base 1. Trimming takes 1 base from V and 16 bases from J, and the germline ends sit 24 bases apart. CDR1 and CDR2 are read off the germline V gene as SGHDT and YYEEEE. Worth noting for this clone: It has no known antigen specificity. Base-call qualities are not available, and no considerably larger clone is one nucleotide away.

The sample here was peripheral blood, taken from a patient treated with proton-based radiotherapy. This receptor was identified in a man at least 80 years old with esophageal cancer. The chain is made from TRBV5-6 and TRBJ2-1, with an unclear D gene assignment. The DNA sequence is given as TGTGCCAGCAGCTTGCCCTCTGGCCTCGGATCAGCACAATTCTTC. This gives the protein CASSLPSGLGSAQFF.